This TCR beta chain is drawn from a study of cytomegalovirus exposure and HLA in healthy donors. In the PCR, 60 Vbeta and 13 Jbeta primers were used. Only in-frame clones appear in the TCRdb table, and some are missing; sequencing was by immunoSEQ multiplex PCR. The data hold about 85,000 clones, with roughly 70% observed a single time. Trimming took 2 bases from V and 0 from J; bases not matched to a gene: 4. CDR1 and CDR2 (germline): SGHNT, YYREEE (reference sequence). This CDR3 has 16 amino acids. Sequenced input: PBMCs. The TCR was taken from a man aged 30 to 45 in good health and CMV-seronegative. The J gene is TRBJ2-2, the V gene TRBV5-4, with 7 bases aligning to TRBD2. This CDR3 reads CASSFGGETNTGELFF. CDR3 coding DNA: TGTGCCAGCAGCTTTGGGGGGGAAACGAACACCGGGGAGCTGTTTTTT.